This T cell receptor (beta chain) emerged from a study of neurological immune-mediated disorders. With regard to this clonotype: Antigen unknown.

Between the trimmed V and J ends, which lost 2 bases and 0 bases, there was a span of 7 bases. This CDR3 has 14 residues. Unsorted libraries were prepared from 2 million PBMCs that had been stored at -80 C. The authors made cDNA by 5'RACE with 10-nucleotide random UMIs. From 15-18 subjects, over 180 million TCR-beta sequences were obtained in each sequencing run. TCRdb analysed the 5' RACE reads with MiXCR anew, one entry per CDR3 protein. The table shows tens of thousands of distinct CDR3 sequences, with 3.6% occurring only once. General observations from the study: Grouping of repertoires by phylogeny put those of 18 of 34 multiple sclerosis patients into a single related-CDR3 cluster, a possible signature.

V and J are TRBV12-3 or TRBV12-4 and TRBJ1-1, with D unresolved. Sequenced material: PBMCs. The TCR comes from a young man with multiple sclerosis. CDR3 nucleotides: TGTGCCAGCAGTTTAAACAGATTGAACACTGAAGCTTTCTTT. Translation gives CASSLNRLNTEAFF.